This T cell receptor beta chain was sequenced for a study of T cell repertoires in cytomegalovirus infection (dated by TCRdb to between 2017 and 2020). Some background on the complete study: Alongside well-studied HLA-B-restricted epitopes, the peptide stimulations were aimed at recently identified HLA-C-restricted CMV epitopes, whose presentation resists viral immunomodulation. Donor HLA type was relevant to the analysis, because carriage of CMV infection together with the matching HLA type was indicated by public TCR beta signatures. Here is what the overall study found, with its caveats: The ex vivo response was dominated by HLA-C-restricted CMV-specific TCR beta clonotypes, which also provided the single most frequent clonotype in two of eight donors. In both this cohort and an independent cohort of a few hundred donors, the cumulative frequency of public TCR beta family members distinguished carriers of CMV infection plus the relevant HLA type.

The sequencer listed for this sample is Illumina HiSeq 1500. TCRdb took the public reads, trimmed them with fastp at Q25, ran MiXCR for clone calling and kept in-frame beta chains. Entries that share a CDR3 protein sequence are merged under the most common genes and DNA. This sample lists about 770,000 distinct CDR3 sequences; just under 30% were detected once. Around 12% of the sample comes from the top ten. This clonotype was seen more than once but under ten times. The antigen this receptor binds is unknown. It has no much larger one-base neighbor in the sample; base qualities were not kept. This specimen's treatment or condition label, interpreted: in vitro stimulation with specific CMV peptide epitopes to enrich CMV-specific T cells. There are 17 amino acids in the CDR3, from cysteine to phenylalanine inclusive. The read is trimmed to its CDR3 DNA, 51 bases read in frame from base 1. For CDR1 and CDR2, the germline V gene lists MNHGY and SAAAGT. After removal of 5 bases from V and 4 bases from J, the junction retains 11 bases not matched to a gene.

The clonotype originates from a human donor in good health (CMV status not recorded). Some clones in this sample may be carry-over from other donors' samples. This chain is built from TRBV6-8 and TRBJ2-3; TRBD2 aligns with 11 central bases. The material was cultured CD8+ T cells from PBMCs, obtained from culture after CMV antigen stimulation. The CDR3 region: CASSITVAGGPPDTQYF. The DNA is as follows: TGTGCCAGCAGTATTACCGTAGCGGGGGGGCCACCAGATACGCAGTATTTT.